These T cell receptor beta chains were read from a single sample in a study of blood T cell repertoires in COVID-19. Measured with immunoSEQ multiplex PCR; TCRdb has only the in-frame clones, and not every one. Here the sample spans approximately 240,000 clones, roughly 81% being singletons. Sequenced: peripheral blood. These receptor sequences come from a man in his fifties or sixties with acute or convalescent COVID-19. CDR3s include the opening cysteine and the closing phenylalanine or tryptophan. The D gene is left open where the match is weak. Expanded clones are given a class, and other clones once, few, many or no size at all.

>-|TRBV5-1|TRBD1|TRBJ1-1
CASSHPGGNAEAFF
TGCGCCAGCAGCCATCCAGGGGGAAACGCTGAAGCTTTCTTT
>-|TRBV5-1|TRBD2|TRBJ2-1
CASSRGLAGPNEQFF
TGCGCCAGCAGCCGAGGACTAGCGGGACCGAATGAGCAGTTCTTC
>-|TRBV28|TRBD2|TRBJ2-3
CASSLVLAGTNTQYF
TGTGCCAGCAGTTTAGTGTTAGCGGGTACGAATACGCAGTATTTT
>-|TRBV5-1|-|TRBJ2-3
CASSSGGSISTDTQYF
TGCGCCAGCAGCTCCGGCGGAAGCATTAGCACAGATACGCAGTATTTT
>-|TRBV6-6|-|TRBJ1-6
CASKHNNSPLHF
TGTGCCAGCAAACACAATAATTCACCCCTCCACTTT
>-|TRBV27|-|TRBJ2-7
CASSLLGSLSYEQYF
TGTGCCAGCAGTTTACTCGGGAGCTTATCCTACGAGCAGTACTTC
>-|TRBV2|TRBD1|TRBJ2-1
CASSDRTGDEQFF
TGTGCCAGCAGTGACCGGACAGGGGATGAGCAGTTCTTC
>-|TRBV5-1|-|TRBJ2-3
CASSLEIPSTDTQYF
TGCGCCAGCAGCTTGGAAATTCCTAGCACAGATACGCAGTATTTT
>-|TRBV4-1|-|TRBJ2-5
CATAKAFKETQYF
TGCGCCACTGCAAAAGCTTTCAAGGAGACCCAGTACTTC
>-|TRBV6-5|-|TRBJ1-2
CASSFTSYGYTF
TGTGCCAGCAGTTTTACTAGCTATGGCTACACCTTC
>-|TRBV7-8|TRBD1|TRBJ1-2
CASSPRDRGLANYGYTF
TGTGCCAGCAGCCCCCGGGACAGGGGGCTTGCTAACTATGGCTACACCTTC
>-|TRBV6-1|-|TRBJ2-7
CASSGGVGKGLNYEQYF
TGTGCCAGCAGTGGGGGGGTCGGGAAGGGCCTGAACTACGAGCAGTACTTC
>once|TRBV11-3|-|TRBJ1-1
CASSLDGGTEAFF
TGTGCCAGCAGCTTAGACGGGGGCACTGAAGCTTTCTTT
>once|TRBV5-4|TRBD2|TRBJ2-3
CASSSPGLAGTDTQYF
TGTGCCAGCAGCTCGCCGGGACTAGCGGGCACAGATACGCAGTATTTT
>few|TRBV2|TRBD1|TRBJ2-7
CASWGQGDEQYF
TGTGCCAGCTGGGGACAGGGTGACGAGCAGTACTTC
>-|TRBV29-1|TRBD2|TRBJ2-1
CSVAPGLAGGEQFF
TGCAGCGTGGCCCCGGGACTAGCGGGGGGTGAGCAGTTCTTC
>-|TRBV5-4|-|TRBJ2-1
CASSLGAATRDEQFF
TGTGCCAGCAGCCTTGGGGCGGCTACCCGGGATGAGCAGTTCTTC
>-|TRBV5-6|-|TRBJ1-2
CASTSNYGYTF
TGTGCCAGCACCTCTAACTATGGCTACACCTTC
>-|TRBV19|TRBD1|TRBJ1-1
CASSRKIPGQAMNTEAFF
TGTGCCAGTAGTAGGAAAATACCGGGACAGGCCATGAACACTGAAGCTTTCTTT
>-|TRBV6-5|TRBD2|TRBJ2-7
CASSYSGGSSHEQYF
TGTGCCAGCAGTTACTCAGGCGGGAGCTCCCACGAGCAGTACTTC
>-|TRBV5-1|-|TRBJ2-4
CASSLEMARSGNIQYF
TGCGCCAGCAGCTTGGAGATGGCACGGTCGGGAAACATTCAGTACTTC
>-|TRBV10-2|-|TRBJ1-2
CASSESGNQGYGYTF
TGCGCCAGCAGTGAGTCGGGGAATCAGGGCTATGGCTACACCTTC
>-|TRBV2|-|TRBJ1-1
CASSDLQYTEAFF
TGTGCCAGCAGTGATCTGCAGTACACTGAAGCTTTCTTT
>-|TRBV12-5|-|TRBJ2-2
CASATGANTGELFF
TGTGCTAGTGCTACAGGAGCGAACACCGGGGAGCTGTTTTTT
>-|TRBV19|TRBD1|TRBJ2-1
CASSETGAGVGNEQFF
TGTGCCAGTAGTGAAACAGGGGCAGGGGTTGGGAATGAGCAGTTCTTC
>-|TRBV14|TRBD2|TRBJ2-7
CASSQAPAGRYEQYF
TGTGCCAGCAGCCAAGCTCCAGCGGGGAGATACGAGCAGTACTTC
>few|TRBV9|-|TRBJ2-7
CASSVTGTNSYEQYF
TGTGCCAGCAGCGTGACAGGCACCAATAGCTACGAGCAGTACTTC
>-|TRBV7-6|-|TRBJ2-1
CASSLDAEAKGNEQFF
TGTGCCAGCAGCTTAGATGCGGAGGCTAAAGGCAATGAGCAGTTCTTC
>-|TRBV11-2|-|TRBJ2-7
CASSRSSTNYEQYF
TGTGCCAGCAGCCGGTCTAGCACCAACTACGAGCAGTACTTC
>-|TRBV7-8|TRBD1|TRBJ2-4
CASSASGQLAKNIQYF
TGTGCCAGCAGCGCCTCGGGACAGCTAGCCAAAAACATTCAGTACTTC
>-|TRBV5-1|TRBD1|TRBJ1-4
CASSFNRGLNEKLFF
TGCGCCAGCAGCTTTAACAGGGGGCTGAATGAAAAACTGTTTTTT
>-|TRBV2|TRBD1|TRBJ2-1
CASSRDRGPVEQFF
TGTGCCAGCAGCCGGGACAGGGGGCCGGTTGAGCAGTTCTTC
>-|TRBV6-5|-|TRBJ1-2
CASSLWAKESYGYTF
TGTGCCAGCAGTCTCTGGGCCAAGGAAAGCTATGGCTACACCTTC
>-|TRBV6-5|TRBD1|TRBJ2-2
CASRHTGGNTGELFF
TGTGCCAGCAGACACACAGGGGGGAACACCGGGGAGCTGTTTTTT
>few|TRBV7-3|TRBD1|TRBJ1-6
CASSRTGANSPLHF
TGTGCCAGCAGCCGAACAGGGGCAAATTCACCCCTCCACTTT
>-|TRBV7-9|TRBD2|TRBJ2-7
CASSSSLLAGAGEQYF
TGTGCCAGCAGTTCCAGCCTCCTAGCGGGGGCCGGGGAGCAGTACTTC
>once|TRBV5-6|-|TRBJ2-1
CASSLAGTGRQSAEQFF
TGTGCCAGCAGCTTGGCGGGAACAGGGCGGCAATCAGCCGAGCAGTTCTTC
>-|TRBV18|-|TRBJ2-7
CASSPRTRGDSYEQYF
TGTGCCAGCTCACCTAGAACCAGAGGTGACTCCTACGAGCAGTACTTC
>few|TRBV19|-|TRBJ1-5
CASSYTVFSNQPQHF
TGTGCCAGTAGTTATACAGTTTTTAGCAATCAGCCCCAGCATTTT
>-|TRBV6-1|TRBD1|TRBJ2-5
CASSDRHRGGWTQETQYF
TGTGCCAGCAGTGACCGTCACAGGGGCGGGTGGACACAAGAGACCCAGTACTTC
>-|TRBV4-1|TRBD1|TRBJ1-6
CASSQGQGRNSPLHF
TGCGCCAGCAGCCAAGGACAGGGCCGGAATTCACCCCTCCACTTT
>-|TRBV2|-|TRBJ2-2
CASGTGGDTGELFF
TGTGCCAGCGGTACAGGGGGGGACACCGGGGAGCTGTTTTTT
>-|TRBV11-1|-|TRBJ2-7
CASSRQETSYEQYF
TGTGCCAGCAGCCGACAGGAGACCTCCTACGAGCAGTACTTC
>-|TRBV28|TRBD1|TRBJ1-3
CASSPQQGDISSGNTIYF
TGTGCCAGCAGTCCTCAACAGGGGGATATCTCCTCTGGAAACACCATATATTTT
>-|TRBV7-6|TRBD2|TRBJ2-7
CASSPGTSGRGEQYF
TGTGCCAGCAGCCCTGGGACTAGCGGGAGAGGGGAGCAGTACTTC
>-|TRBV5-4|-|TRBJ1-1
CASSLGRDRLDEAFF
TGTGCCAGCAGCTTGGGGAGGGACCGTTTGGATGAAGCTTTCTTT
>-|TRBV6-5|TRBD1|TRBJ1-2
CASSYDRERVYGYTF
TGTGCCAGCAGTTACGACAGGGAAAGGGTCTATGGCTACACCTTC
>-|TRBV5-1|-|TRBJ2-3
CASSSLGAGEIDTQYF
TGCGCCAGCAGCTCCCTGGGGGCAGGGGAAATTGATACGCAGTATTTT
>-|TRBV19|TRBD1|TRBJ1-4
CASSKSRDSLNEKLFF
TGTGCCAGTAGCAAATCTAGGGACAGCCTTAATGAAAAACTGTTTTTT
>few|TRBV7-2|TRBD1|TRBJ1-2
CASSPGRGQDYGYTF
TGTGCCAGCAGCCCAGGGAGGGGACAGGATTATGGCTACACCTTC
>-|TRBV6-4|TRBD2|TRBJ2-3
CASRKIAGGSDTQYF
TGTGCCAGCAGAAAAATAGCGGGAGGGTCAGATACGCAGTATTTT
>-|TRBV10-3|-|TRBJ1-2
CATRDYQNYGYTF
TGTGCCACAAGGGACTACCAAAACTATGGCTACACCTTC
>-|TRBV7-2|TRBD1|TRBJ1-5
CASSQTGSNQPQHF
TGTGCCAGCAGCCAGACAGGGTCCAATCAGCCCCAGCATTTT
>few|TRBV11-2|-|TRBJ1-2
CASSLATANYGYTF
TGTGCCAGCAGCTTAGCGACAGCCAACTATGGCTACACCTTC